This T cell receptor beta chain originates from a study of T cell changes during pregnancy in multiple sclerosis. The table came from immunoSEQ multiplex PCR; TCRdb's copy has only in-frame clones and leaves some out. This repertoire shows roughly 80,000 clones, approximately 90% found once; its top ten account for around 1.4%. Looked up from germline, CDR1 is LNHDA and CDR2 is SQIVND (reference sequence). Trimming took off 6 bases at V and 3 bases at J, with 9 bases between the two ends. The CDR3 has 14 amino acids. This clonotype originated in a female donor with multiple sclerosis, enrolled in a pregnancy study. The starting material was peripheral blood, obtained before pregnancy. The chain recombines TRBV19 with TRBJ1-6; D perhaps matches TRBD1 (5 bases). The CDR3 loop reads CASRRDSYNSPLHF. The CDR3 DNA reads as TGTGCCAGTAGACGTGACAGCTATAATTCACCCCTCCACTTT. Based on the CDR3 plus reference TRBV19 and TRBJ1-6, the full variable domain is DGGITQSPKYLFRKEGQNVTLSCEQNLNHDAMYWYRQDPGQGLRLIYYSQIVNDFQKGDIAEGYSVSREKKESFPLTVTSAQKNPTAFYLCASRRDSYNSPLHFGNGTRLTVT.